The subject of this entry is one T cell receptor beta chain. Donors included only healthy HIV-negative adults lacking recent acute infections or vaccinations. This specimen comes from a study of shared clonotypes between healthy human individuals. Clones were sequenced by immunoSEQ multiplex PCR, and TCRdb holds only the in-frame ones, with some missing. The repertoire has 1.6 million or so clones, roughly 96% of them found once; the top ten carry approximately 1.1%. There are 10 residues in the CDR3. The clonotype was recovered from a man aged 25-40 years in good health. The sequencing sample was made of naive CD4+ T cells sorted from blood. The subset was: CD45RA+ positively selected. The chain has TRBV12-2 and TRBJ2-7. TRBV12-2 is labeled a pseudogene. Here the CDR3 DNA reads TGTGCAAGTCGCTTCTACGAGCAGTACTTC. Its translation: CASRFYEQYF.